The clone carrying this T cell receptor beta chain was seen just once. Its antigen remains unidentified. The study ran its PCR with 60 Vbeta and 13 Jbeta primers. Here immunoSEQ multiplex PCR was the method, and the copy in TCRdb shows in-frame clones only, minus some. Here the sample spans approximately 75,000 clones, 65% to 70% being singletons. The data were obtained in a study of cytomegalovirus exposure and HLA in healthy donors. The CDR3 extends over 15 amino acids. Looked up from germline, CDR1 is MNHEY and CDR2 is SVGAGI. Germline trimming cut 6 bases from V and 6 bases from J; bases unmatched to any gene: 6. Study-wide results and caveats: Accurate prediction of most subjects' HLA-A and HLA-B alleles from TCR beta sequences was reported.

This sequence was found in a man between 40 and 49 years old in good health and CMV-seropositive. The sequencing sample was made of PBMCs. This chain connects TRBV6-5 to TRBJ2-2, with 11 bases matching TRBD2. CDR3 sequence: CASSQIAGGAGELFF. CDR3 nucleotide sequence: TGTGCCAGCAGCCAAATAGCGGGGGGGGCCGGGGAGCTGTTTTTT.